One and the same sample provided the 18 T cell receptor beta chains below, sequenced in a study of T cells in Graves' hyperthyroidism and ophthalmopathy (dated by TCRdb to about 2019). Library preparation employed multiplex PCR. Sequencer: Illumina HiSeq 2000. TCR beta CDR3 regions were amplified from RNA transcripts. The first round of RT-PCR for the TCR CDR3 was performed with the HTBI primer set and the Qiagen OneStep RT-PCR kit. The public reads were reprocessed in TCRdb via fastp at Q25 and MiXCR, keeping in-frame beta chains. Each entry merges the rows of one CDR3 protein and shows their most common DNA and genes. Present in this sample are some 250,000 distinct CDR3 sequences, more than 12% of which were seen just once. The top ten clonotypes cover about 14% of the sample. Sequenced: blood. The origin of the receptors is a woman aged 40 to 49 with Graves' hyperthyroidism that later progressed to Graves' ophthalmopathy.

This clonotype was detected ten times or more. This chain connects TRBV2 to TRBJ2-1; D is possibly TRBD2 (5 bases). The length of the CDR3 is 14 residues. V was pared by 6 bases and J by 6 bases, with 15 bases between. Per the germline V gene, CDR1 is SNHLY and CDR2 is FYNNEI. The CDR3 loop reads CASSGDPEGNEQFF. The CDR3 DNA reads TGTGCCAGCAGCGGAGACCCAGAGGGCAATGAGCAGTTCTTC.

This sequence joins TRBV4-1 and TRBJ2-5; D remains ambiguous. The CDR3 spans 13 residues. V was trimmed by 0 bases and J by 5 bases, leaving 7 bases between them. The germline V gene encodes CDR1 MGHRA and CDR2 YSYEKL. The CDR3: CASSQDPAETQYF. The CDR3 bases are TGCGCCAGCAGCCAAGATCCCGCTGAGACCCAGTACTTC.

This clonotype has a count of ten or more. The DNA of the CDR3 is TGTGCCATCAGTGAGTGGACAGGGGACACCCCCGGGGAGCAGTACTTC. Translation gives CAISEWTGDTPGEQYF. The chain employs TRBV10-3 and TRBJ2-7, with 9 bases lining up with TRBD1. Trimming at V came to 1 base and at J to 7 bases, leaving 11 bases not matched to a gene. The CDR3 runs to 16 residues. Looked up from germline, CDR1 is ENHRY and CDR2 is SYGVKD.

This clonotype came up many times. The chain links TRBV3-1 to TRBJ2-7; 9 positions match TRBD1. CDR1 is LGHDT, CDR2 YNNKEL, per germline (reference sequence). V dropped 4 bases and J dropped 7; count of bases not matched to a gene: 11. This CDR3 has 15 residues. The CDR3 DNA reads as TGTGCCAGCAGCCCGGGGACAGGGTGGACCGGGGAGCAGTACTTC. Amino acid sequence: CASSPGTGWTGEQYF.

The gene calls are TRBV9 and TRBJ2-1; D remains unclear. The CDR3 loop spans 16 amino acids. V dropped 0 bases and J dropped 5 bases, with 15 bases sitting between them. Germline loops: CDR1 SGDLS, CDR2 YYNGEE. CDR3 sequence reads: CASSVGVPKGDNEQFF. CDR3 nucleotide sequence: TGTGCCAGCAGCGTAGGGGTCCCAAAGGGCGACAATGAGCAGTTCTTC. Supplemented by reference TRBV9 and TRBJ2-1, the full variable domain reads DSGVTQTPKHLITATGQRVTLRCSPRSGDLSVYWYQQSLDQGLQFLIQYYNGEERAKGNILERFSAQQFPDLHSELNLSSLELGDSALYFCASSVGVPKGDNEQFFGPGTRLTVL.

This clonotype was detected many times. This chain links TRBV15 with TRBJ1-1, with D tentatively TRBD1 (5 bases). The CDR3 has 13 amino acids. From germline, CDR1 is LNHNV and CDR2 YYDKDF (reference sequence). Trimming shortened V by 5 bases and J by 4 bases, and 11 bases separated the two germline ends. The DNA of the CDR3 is TGTGCCACCAGCGAAAGGGACTTCACTGAAGCTTTCTTT. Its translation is CATSERDFTEAFF.

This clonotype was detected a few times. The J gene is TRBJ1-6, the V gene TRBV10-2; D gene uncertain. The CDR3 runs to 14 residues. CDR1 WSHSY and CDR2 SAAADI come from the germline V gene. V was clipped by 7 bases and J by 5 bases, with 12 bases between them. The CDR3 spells CASTSPVDNSPLHF. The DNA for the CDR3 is TGCGCCAGCACCAGTCCCGTCGATAATTCACCCCTCCACTTT.

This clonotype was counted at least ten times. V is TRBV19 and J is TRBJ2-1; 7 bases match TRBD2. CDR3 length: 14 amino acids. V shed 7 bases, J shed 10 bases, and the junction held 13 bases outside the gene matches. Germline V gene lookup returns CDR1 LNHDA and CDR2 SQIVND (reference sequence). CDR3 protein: CASTPRGGVGEQFF. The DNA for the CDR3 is TGTGCCAGTACTCCGAGGGGAGGGGTGGGGGAGCAGTTCTTC. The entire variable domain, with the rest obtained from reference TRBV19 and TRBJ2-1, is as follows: DGGITQSPKYLFRKEGQNVTLSCEQNLNHDAMYWYRQDPGQGLRLIYYSQIVNDFQKGDIAEGYSVSREKKESFPLTVTSAQKNPTAFYLCASTPRGGVGEQFFGPGTRLTVL.

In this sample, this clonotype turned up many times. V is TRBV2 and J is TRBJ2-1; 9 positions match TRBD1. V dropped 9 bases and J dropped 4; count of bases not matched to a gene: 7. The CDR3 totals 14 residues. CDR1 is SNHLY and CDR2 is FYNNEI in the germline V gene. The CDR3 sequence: CASGGQGKYNEQFF. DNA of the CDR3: TGTGCCAGTGGGGGACAGGGAAAATACAATGAGCAGTTCTTC.

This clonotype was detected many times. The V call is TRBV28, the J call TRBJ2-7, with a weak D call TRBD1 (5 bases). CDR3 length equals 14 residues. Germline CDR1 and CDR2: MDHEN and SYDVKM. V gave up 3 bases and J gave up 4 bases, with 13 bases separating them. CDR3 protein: CASSFRADRYEQYF. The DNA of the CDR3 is TGTGCCAGCAGTTTTAGGGCAGACAGATACGAGCAGTACTTC.

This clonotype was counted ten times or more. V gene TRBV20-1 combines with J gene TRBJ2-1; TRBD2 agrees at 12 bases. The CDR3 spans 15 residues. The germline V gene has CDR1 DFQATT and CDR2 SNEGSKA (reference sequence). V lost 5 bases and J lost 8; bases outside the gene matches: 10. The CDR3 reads CSAPRLAGDFDEQFF. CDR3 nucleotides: TGCAGTGCTCCGAGACTAGCGGGAGATTTCGATGAGCAGTTCTTC.

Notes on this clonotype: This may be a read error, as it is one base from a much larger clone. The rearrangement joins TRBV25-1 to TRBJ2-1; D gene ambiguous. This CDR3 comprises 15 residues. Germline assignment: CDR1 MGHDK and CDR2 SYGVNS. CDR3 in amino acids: CASSVSVSSYNKQFF. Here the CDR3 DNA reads TGTGCCAGCAGTGTATCAGTGAGCTCCTACAATAAGCAGTTCTTC.

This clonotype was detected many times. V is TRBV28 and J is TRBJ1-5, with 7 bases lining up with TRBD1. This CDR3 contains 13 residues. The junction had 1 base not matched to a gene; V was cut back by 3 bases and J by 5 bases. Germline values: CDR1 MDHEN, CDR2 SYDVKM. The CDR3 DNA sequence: TGTGCCAGCAGTTTGACAGGGTATCAGCCCCAGCATTTT. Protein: CASSLTGYQPQHF.

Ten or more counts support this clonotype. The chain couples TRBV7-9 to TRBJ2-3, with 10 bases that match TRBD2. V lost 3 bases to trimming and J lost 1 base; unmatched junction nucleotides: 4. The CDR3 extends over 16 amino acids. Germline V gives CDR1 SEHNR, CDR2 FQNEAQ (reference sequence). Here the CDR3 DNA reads TGTGCCAGCAGCTTCCTCAGCGGGAGGGGCACAGATACGCAGTATTTT. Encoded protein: CASSFLSGRGTDTQYF.

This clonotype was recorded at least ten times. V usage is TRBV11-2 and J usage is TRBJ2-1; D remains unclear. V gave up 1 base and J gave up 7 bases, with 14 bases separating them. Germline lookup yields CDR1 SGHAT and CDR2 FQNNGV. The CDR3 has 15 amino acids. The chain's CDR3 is CASSLVPQVINEQFF. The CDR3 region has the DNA TGTGCCAGCAGCTTAGTGCCCCAGGTGATTAATGAGCAGTTCTTC.

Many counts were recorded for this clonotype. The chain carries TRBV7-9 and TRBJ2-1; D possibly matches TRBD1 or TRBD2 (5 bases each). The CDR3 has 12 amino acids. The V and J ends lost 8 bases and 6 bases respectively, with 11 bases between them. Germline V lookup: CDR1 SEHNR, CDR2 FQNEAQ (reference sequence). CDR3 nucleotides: TGTGCCAGCGAGGGGTTAGGCAATGAGCAGTTCTTC. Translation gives CASEGLGNEQFF.

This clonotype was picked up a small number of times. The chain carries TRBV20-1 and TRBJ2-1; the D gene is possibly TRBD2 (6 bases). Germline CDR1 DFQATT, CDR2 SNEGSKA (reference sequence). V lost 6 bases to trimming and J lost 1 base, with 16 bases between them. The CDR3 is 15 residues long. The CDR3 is CSATSRERSYNEQFF. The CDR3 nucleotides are TGCAGTGCCACCAGTCGGGAGAGGTCCTACAATGAGCAGTTCTTC.

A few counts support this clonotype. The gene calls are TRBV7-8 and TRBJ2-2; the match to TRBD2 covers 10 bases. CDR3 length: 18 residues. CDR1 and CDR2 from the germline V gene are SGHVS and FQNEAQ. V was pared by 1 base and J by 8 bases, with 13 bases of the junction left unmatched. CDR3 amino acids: CASSLGSGLAGAWGELFF. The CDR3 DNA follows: TGTGCCAGCAGCTTAGGCTCGGGTCTAGCGGGAGCGTGGGGGGAGCTGTTTTTT.